The 15 T cell receptor beta chains listed next were all sequenced from one sample in a study of cytomegalovirus exposure and HLA in healthy donors. 60 Vbeta and 13 Jbeta primers were used in PCR. Method: immunoSEQ multiplex PCR; TCRdb's copy keeps in-frame clones and lacks some. The table records about 190,000 clones, 85% to 90% of them present only once. The specimen was PBMCs. These receptors were collected from a man aged 30 to 39 in good health and CMV-seronegative.

The chain joins TRBV27 to TRBJ1-2; the D gene is possibly TRBD1 (6 bases). V lost 7 bases and J lost 4, with 22 bases in between. Germline V CDR1 and CDR2: MNHEY, SMNVEV (reference sequence). The CDR3 totals 16 residues. The CDR3 spells CASKSDPPGTRYGYTF. CDR3 coding DNA: TGTGCCAGCAAGTCTGACCCGCCGGGGACACGCTATGGCTACACCTTC.

This clone came up a few times. The CDR3 DNA follows: TGTGCCAGCAGTTTAGGACAGGCACTCTATGGCTACACCTTC. It is translated as CASSLGQALYGYTF. J is TRBJ1-2 and V is TRBV28, with 7 bases aligning to TRBD1. The junction had 4 bases not matched to a gene; V was cut back by 2 bases and J by 4 bases. This CDR3 is built from 14 residues. CDR1 and CDR2 from the germline V gene are MDHEN and SYDVKM.

A single count supports this clone. The rearrangement uses TRBV15 and TRBJ2-3; 14 nucleotides line up with TRBD2. This CDR3 region has 18 residues. Germline V gives CDR1 LNHNV, CDR2 YYDKDF (reference sequence). V shed 3 bases and J 3 bases; nucleotides not matched to a gene: 8. DNA of the CDR3: TGTGCCACCAGCAGGGAAAAGGGACTAGCGGGAGTGACAGATACGCAGTATTTT. Residues: CATSREKGLAGVTDTQYF.

This chain joins TRBV30 and TRBJ2-1; 10 bases are shared with TRBD2. Germline CDR1 and CDR2: GTSNPN and SVGIG (reference sequence). V lost 4 bases to trimming and J lost 6 bases; unmatched junction nucleotides: 3. This CDR3 contains 13 residues. CDR3 DNA: TGTGCCTGGACCAGCGGGAGGGGCAATGAGCAGTTCTTC. Translated, it gives CAWTSGRGNEQFF.

The J gene is TRBJ1-4, the V gene TRBV4-1; weak D call: TRBD1 (6 bases). There are 16 residues in the CDR3. Between the trimmed V and J ends, which lost 6 bases and 1 base, there was a span of 15 bases. CDR1 is MGHRA, CDR2 YSYEKL, per germline. The CDR3 region has the DNA TGCGCCAGCAGAGGCTCCAGGGGTGGAACTAATGAAAAACTGTTTTTT. Encoded protein: CASRGSRGGTNEKLFF.

The chain links TRBV28 to TRBJ2-7; a possible D gene is TRBD1 (5 bases). CDR3 size: 14 residues. The V gene's germline CDR1 is MDHEN and CDR2 SYDVKM. V was pared by 2 bases and J by 2 bases, with 10 bases between. The CDR3 DNA reads TGTGCCAGCAGTTTAGGACACGGACCCTACGAGCAGTACTTC. This codes for CASSLGHGPYEQYF.

The rearrangement uses TRBV13 and TRBJ1-1, with D possibly being TRBD1 (5 bases). CDR1 and CDR2 from the germline V gene are PRHDT and FYEKMQ (reference sequence). The CDR3 length is 17 residues. V lost 5 bases and J lost 0, with 19 bases in between. The chain's CDR3 is CASSRGTLKEVNTEAFF. In DNA form, the CDR3 reads TGTGCCAGCAGCCGTGGGACTCTGAAAGAGGTGAACACTGAAGCTTTCTTT.

J is TRBJ1-5 and V is TRBV28; D may be TRBD1 (6 bases). The CDR3 is 17 residues long. Germline V gene data show CDR1 as MDHEN and CDR2 as SYDVKM. The V end lost 2 bases, the J end lost 11 bases, and 25 bases lay between the germline ends. In DNA form, the CDR3 reads TGTGCCAGCAGTTTAACCGGCGACGGACAGATTGGCTTGGCCCAGCATTTT. Protein sequence: CASSLTGDGQIGLAQHF.

The chain couples TRBV7-9 to TRBJ2-1; D is unresolved. In germline, CDR1 is SEHNR, CDR2 FQNEAQ (reference sequence). V lost 5 bases and J 9 bases, leaving 11 bases between the germline ends. This CDR3 has 12 residues. CDR3 in amino acids: CASSRSVSEQFF. CDR3 nucleotides: TGTGCCAGCAGCAGAAGCGTAAGTGAGCAGTTCTTC. Filled out from reference TRBV7-9 and TRBJ2-1, the complete variable domain reads DTGVSQNPRHKITKRGQNVTFRCDPISEHNRLYWYRQTLGQGPEFLTYFQNEAQLEKSRLLSDRFSAERPKGSFSTLEIQRTEQGDSAMYLCASSRSVSEQFFGPGTRLTVL.

This clone was observed a handful of times. V usage is TRBV4-1 and J usage is TRBJ1-4; possibly TRBD1 for D (5 bases). CDR1 is MGHRA and CDR2 is YSYEKL in the germline V gene. There are 15 residues in the CDR3. Trimming removed 7 bases at V and 7 bases at J, with 19 bases between. CDR3 sequence: CASTSRRGSSEKLFF. DNA of the CDR3: TGCGCCAGCACCAGCCGAAGGGGCTCAAGTGAAAAACTGTTTTTT.

In this sample, this clone turned up a few times. The CDR3 is CASSPEGSGGYNEQFF. In DNA, the CDR3 is TGTGCCAGCAGCCCAGAGGGTAGCGGGGGATACAATGAGCAGTTCTTC. The V gene is TRBV4-2, the J gene TRBJ2-1; 9 positions match TRBD2. J was trimmed by 4 bases and V by 4 bases; bases with no gene match: 8. The germline CDR1 and CDR2 sequences are LGHNA and YNFKEQ. The CDR3 is 16 amino acids.

The chain employs TRBV18 and TRBJ2-1; no firm D call. Germline CDR1 is KGHSH and CDR2 is LQKENI. Trimming removed 0 bases from V and 5 bases from J, with 5 bases in between. The CDR3 sequence is 13 residues long. The CDR3 coding sequence is TGTGCCAGCTCACCACCGGCAGACAATGAGCAGTTCTTC. Translated: CASSPPADNEQFF.

The V and J genes are TRBV4-1 and TRBJ2-7, with D possibly being TRBD1 (5 bases). Trimming took 0 bases from V and 4 from J, leaving 13 bases between them. The CDR3 is made up of 15 amino acids. The germline V gene encodes CDR1 MGHRA and CDR2 YSYEKL. The CDR3 is CASSQDPTANYEQYF. In DNA form, the CDR3 reads TGCGCCAGCAGCCAAGATCCGACAGCGAATTACGAGCAGTACTTC.

V and J are TRBV27 and TRBJ1-5, with TRBD1 matching 10 bases. The CDR3 runs 17 residues. Losses at the gene ends were 7 bases for V and 2 bases for J; bases not matched to a gene: 11. In germline, CDR1 is MNHEY, CDR2 SMNVEV (reference sequence). The CDR3 spells CASKETGGLFGNQPQHF. The CDR3 DNA is TGTGCCAGCAAGGAGACAGGGGGCTTATTCGGCAATCAGCCCCAGCATTTT.

This clone was counted a few times. This chain links TRBV29-1 with TRBJ2-3; the match to TRBD1 covers 9 bases. CDR3 length: 15 residues. Looked up from germline, CDR1 is SQVTM and CDR2 is ANQGSEA. V was pared by 5 bases and J by 0 bases, with 6 bases of the junction left unmatched. The CDR3 region has the DNA TGCAGCGTTACGGACAGGGGCTTGAGCACAGATACGCAGTATTTT. Residues: CSVTDRGLSTDTQYF.